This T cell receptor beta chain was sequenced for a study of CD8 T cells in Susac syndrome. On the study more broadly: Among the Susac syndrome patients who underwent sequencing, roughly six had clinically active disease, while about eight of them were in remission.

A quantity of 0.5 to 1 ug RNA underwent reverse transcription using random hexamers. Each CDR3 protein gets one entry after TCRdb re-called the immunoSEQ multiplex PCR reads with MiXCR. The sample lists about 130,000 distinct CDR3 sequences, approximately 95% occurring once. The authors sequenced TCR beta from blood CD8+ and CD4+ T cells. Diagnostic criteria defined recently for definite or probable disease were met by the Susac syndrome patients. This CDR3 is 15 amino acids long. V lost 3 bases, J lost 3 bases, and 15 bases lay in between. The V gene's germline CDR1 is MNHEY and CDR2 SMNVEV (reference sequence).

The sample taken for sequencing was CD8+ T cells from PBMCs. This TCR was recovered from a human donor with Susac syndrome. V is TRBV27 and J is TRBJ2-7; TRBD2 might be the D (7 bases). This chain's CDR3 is CASSFLQGLSYEQYF. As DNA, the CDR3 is TGTGCCAGCAGTTTTCTACAGGGACTAAGCTACGAGCAGTACTTC.